This T cell receptor (beta chain) stems from a study of molecular identifiers for immune sequencing clone quantification. General study results and limits: Whereas naive cells kept under 1% of molecules in clones above 20 RNA copies, such clones held over 97% in effectors.

The J segment lost 4 bases and the V segment lost 1 base, leaving 6 bases of the junction unmatched. Germline values: CDR1 ENHRY, CDR2 SYGVKD. CDR3 length: 16 amino acids. As previously described, bulk TCR libraries were made using listed TCR primers. TCRdb called the PCR reads again in MiXCR, with one record for every CDR3 protein. The table records roughly 630,000 distinct CDR3 sequences, about 25% of them present only once. On this clonotype: Its antigen remains unidentified.

Isolation of naive CD8 T cells was achieved by sorting on a CD8+CD4-CCR7+CD45RA+ phenotype. Sequenced input: naive CD8+ T cells from blood, with Jurkat cell RNA spiked in. Subset: FACS-sorted CD8+CD4-CCR7+CD45RA+ naive T cells. This receptor was taken from a human donor in good health. Some libraries in this study had Jurkat cell RNA spiked in. The chain carries TRBV10-3 and TRBJ2-2, with 7 bases aligning to TRBD1. The DNA for the CDR3 is TGTGCCATCAGTGAGTGGAAAGGGGGCGTCACCGGGGAGCTGTTTTTT. It translates to CAISEWKGGVTGELFF.